The entry that follows covers one TCR beta chain sequence. What it recognizes is unknown. This sample is part of a study of T cells expressing NK-cell markers. Study-wide points: Of CD8+ T cells, 1.0-7.0% belonged to dominant NKG2C+ clonotypes in five or six donors.

TCRdb reprocessed the 5' RACE reads; each CDR3 protein has one entry and no DNA is given. This listing includes some 390,000 distinct CDR3 sequences. Germline V gene sequence: CDR1 SGDLS, CDR2 YYNGEE. The CDR3 spans 14 residues. J is TRBJ1-2 and V is TRBV9. Sequencing used blood T cells: a sorted CD56 or NKG2C T cell subset, CD4+ or CD8+ T cells, or bulk PBMC T cells (not recorded which). The clonotype originates from a woman aged 45-60 years in good health. Here the CDR3 reads CASSVDAANYGYTF.